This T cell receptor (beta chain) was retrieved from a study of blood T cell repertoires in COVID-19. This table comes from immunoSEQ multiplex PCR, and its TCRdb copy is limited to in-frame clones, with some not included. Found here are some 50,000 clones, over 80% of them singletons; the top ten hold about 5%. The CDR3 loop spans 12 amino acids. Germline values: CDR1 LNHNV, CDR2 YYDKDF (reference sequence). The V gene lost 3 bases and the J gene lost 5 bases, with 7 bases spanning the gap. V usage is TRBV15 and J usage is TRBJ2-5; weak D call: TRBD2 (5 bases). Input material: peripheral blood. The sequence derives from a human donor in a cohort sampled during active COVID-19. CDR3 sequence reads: CATSSGLETQYF. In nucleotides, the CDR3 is TGTGCCACCAGCAGTGGACTTGAGACCCAGTACTTC.